This T cell receptor beta chain was observed in a study of shared clonotypes between healthy human individuals. Genomic DNA from each subset was divided evenly over several immunoSEQ plates. The data were produced by immunoSEQ multiplex PCR, yet TCRdb's version contains in-frame clones alone and is incomplete. The sample includes 2 million to 2.5 million clones, around 93% of them seen just once. Trimming shortened V by 3 bases and J by 8 bases, and 13 bases separated the two germline ends. The CDR3 contains 13 residues. Germline CDR1 and CDR2: LNHDA and SQIVND (reference sequence). Naive CD45RA+ and memory CD45RA-negative subsets were split from CD4+ cells.

Sequenced sample: naive CD4+ T cells from PBMCs. The subset: CD45RA+ positively selected. V gene TRBV19 combines with J gene TRBJ1-2, with D tentatively TRBD1 (5 bases). This sequence originates from a man between 18 and 29 years old in good health. Some clones in this sample may be carry-over from other donors' samples. The CDR3 nucleotides read TGTGCCAGTAGTATGGATGGGCAGGGCGGCTACACCTTC. This encodes CASSMDGQGGYTF.